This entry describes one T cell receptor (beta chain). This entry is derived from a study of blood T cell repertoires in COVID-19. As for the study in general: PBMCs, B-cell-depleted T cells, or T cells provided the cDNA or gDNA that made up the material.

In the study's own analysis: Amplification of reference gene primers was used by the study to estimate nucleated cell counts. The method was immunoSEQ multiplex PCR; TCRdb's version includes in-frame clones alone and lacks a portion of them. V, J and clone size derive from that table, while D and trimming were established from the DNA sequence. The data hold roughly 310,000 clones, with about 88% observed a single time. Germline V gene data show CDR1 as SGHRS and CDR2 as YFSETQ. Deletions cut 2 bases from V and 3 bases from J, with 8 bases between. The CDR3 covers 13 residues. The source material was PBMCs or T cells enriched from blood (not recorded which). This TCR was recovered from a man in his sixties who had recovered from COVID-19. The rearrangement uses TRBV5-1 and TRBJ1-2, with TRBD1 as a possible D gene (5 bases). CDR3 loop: CASSLQEHYGYTF. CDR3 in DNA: TGCGCCAGCAGCTTACAGGAACACTATGGCTACACCTTC.